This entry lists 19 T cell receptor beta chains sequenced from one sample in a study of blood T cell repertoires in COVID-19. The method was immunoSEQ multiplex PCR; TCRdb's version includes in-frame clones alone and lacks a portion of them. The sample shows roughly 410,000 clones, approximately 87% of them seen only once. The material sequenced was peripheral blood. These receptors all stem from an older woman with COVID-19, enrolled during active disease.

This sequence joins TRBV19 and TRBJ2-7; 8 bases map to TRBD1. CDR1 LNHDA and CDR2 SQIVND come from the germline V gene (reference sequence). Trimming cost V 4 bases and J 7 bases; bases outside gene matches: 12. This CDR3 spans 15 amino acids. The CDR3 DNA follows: TGTGCCAGTAGTAGTGCCGGGCAGGGGGCGCGGGAGCAGTACTTC. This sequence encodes CASSSAGQGAREQYF.

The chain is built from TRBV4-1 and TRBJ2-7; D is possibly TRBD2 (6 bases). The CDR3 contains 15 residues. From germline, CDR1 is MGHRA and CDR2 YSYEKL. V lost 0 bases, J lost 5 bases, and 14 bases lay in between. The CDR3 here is CASSQDRTGVDEQYF. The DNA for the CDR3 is TGCGCCAGCAGCCAAGATAGGACGGGGGTCGACGAGCAGTACTTC.

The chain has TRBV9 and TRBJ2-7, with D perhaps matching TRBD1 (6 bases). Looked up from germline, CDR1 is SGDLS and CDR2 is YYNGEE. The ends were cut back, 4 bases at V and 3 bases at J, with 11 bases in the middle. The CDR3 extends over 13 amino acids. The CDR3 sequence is CASSLGQGYEQYF. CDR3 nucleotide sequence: TGTGCCAGCAGCCTGGGACAAGGCTACGAGCAGTACTTC.

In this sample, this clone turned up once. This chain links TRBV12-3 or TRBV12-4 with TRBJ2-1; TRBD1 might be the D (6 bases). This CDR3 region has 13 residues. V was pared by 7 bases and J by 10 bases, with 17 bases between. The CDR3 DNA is TGTGCCAGCAAACGGCAGGGGTTCGGGGAGCAGTTCTTC. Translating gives CASKRQGFGEQFF.

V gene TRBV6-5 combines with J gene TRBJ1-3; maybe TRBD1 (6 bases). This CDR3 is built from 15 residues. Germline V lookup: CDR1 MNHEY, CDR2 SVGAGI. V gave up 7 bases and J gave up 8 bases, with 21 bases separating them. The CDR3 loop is CASTTMEGRGDTIYF. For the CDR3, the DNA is TGTGCCAGCACCACCATGGAGGGGAGGGGGGACACCATATATTTT.

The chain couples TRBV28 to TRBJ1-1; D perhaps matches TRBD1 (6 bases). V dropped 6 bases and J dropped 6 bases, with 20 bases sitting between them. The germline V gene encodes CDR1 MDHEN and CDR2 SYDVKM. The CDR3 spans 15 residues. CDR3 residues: CASSPPGHRGAEAFF. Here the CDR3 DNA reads TGTGCCAGCAGCCCACCGGGACACCGAGGGGCTGAAGCTTTCTTT. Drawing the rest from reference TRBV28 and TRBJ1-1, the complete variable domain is DVKVTQSSRYLVKRTGEKVFLECVQDMDHENMFWYRQDPGLGLRLIYFSYDVKMKEKGDIPEGYSVSREKKERFSLILESASTNQTSMYLCASSPPGHRGAEAFFGQGTRLTVV.

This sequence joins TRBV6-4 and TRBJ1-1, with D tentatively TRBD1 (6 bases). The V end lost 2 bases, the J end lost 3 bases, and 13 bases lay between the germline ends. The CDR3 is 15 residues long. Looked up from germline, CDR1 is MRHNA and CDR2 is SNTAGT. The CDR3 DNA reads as TGTGCCAGCAGTGACAATTCGGGGGGGCACACTGAAGCTTTCTTT. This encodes CASSDNSGGHTEAFF.

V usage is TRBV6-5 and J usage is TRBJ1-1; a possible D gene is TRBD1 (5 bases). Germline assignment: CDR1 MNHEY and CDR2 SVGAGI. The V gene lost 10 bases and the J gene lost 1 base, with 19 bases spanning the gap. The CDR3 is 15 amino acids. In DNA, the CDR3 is TGTGCCACCCAAGACCGCAGGGTCGGGAACACTGAAGCTTTCTTT. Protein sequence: CATQDRRVGNTEAFF.

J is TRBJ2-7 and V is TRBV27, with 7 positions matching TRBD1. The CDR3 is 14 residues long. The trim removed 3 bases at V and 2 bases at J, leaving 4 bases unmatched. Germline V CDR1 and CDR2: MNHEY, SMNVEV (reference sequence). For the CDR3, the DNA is TGTGCCAGCAGTTTCACAGGGGTAACCTACGAGCAGTACTTC. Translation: CASSFTGVTYEQYF.

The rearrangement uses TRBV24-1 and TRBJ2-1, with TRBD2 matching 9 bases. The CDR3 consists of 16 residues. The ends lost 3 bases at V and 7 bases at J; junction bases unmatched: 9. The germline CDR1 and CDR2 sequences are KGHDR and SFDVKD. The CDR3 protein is CATSDSAGGLVNEQFF. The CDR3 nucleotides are TGTGCCACCAGTGATAGCGCGGGGGGGCTGGTAAATGAGCAGTTCTTC.

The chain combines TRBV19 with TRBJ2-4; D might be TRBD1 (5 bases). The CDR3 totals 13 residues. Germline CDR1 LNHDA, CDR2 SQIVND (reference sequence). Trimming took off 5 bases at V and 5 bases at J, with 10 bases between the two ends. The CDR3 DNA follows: TGTGCCAGTAGTCCAGGGTGGGAAAACATTCAGTACTTC. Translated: CASSPGWENIQYF.

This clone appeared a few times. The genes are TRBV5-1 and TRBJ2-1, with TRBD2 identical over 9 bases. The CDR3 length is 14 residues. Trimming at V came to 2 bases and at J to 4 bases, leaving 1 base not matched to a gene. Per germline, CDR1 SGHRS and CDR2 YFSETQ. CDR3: CASSFAGGYNEQFF. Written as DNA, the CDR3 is TGCGCCAGCAGCTTCGCGGGAGGGTACAATGAGCAGTTCTTC. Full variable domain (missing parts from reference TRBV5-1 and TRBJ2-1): KAGVTQTPRYLIKTRGQQVTLSCSPISGHRSVSWYQQTPGQGLQFLFEYFSETQRNKGNFPGRFSGRQFSNSRSEMNVSTLELGDSALYLCASSFAGGYNEQFFGPGTRLTVL.

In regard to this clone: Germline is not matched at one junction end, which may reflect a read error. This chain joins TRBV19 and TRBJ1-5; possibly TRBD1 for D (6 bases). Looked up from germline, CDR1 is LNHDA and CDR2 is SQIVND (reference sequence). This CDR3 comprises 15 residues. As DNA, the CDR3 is TGTGCCAGTAGTATAGACCCTGGGGGCAACCAGCCCCAGCATTTT. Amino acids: CASSIDPGGNQPQHF.

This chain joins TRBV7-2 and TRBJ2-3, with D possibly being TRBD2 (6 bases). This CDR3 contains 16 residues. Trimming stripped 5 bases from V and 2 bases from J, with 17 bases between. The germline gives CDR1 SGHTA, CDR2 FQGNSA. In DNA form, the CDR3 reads TGTGCCAGCAGCCCGGACCGGGACTGGACCACAGATACGCAGTATTTT. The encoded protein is CASSPDRDWTTDTQYF.

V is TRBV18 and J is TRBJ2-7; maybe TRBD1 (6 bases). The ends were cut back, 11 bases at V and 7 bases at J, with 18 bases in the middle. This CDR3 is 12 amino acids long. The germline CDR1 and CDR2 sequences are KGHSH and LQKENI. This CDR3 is CAGGSGVGEQYF. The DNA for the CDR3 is TGTGCCGGTGGGTCAGGGGTCGGAGAGCAGTACTTC.

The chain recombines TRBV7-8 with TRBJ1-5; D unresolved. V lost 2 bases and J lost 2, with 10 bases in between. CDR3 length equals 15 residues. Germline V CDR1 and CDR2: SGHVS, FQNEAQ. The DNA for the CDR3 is TGTGCCAGCAGCTTATCCCTAGACGGCAATCAGCCCCAGCATTTT. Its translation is CASSLSLDGNQPQHF.

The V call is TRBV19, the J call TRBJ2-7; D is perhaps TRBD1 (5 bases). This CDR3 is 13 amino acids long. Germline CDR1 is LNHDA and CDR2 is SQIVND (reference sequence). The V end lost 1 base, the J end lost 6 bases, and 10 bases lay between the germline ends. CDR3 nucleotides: TGTGCCAGTAGTATAGGAATTCAGGGCGAGCAGTACTTC. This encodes CASSIGIQGEQYF.

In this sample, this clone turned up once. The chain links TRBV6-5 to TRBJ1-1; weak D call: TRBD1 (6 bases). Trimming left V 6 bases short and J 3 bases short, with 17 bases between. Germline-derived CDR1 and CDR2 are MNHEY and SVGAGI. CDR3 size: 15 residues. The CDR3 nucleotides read TGTGCCAGCAGCCCGCGGCGGGGGGCATACACTGAAGCTTTCTTT. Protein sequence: CASSPRRGAYTEAFF.

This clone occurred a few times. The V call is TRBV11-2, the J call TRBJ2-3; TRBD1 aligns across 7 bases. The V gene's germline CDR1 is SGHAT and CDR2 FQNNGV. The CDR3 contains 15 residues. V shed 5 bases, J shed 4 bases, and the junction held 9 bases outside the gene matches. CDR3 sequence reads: CASSRRQGTADTQYF. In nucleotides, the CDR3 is TGTGCCAGCAGCCGTAGACAGGGTACGGCAGATACGCAGTATTTT. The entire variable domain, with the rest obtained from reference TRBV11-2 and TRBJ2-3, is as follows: EAGVAQSPRYKIIEKRQSVAFWCNPISGHATLYWYQQILGQGPKLLIQFQNNGVVDDSQLPKDRFSAERLKGVDSTLKIQPAKLEDSAVYLCASSRRQGTADTQYFGPGTRLTVL.